Sequencing of this T cell receptor beta chain was carried out in a study of T cell changes during pregnancy in multiple sclerosis. V was shortened by 5 bases and J by 1 base, with 9 bases between the two germline ends. The CDR3 has 15 amino acids. Germline V gene sequence: CDR1 MDHEN, CDR2 SYDVKM. Sequencing was performed with immunoSEQ multiplex PCR; in TCRdb, only in-frame clones are kept and a portion is missing. The sample contains roughly 40,000 clones, about nine tenths of which appear only once. The starting material was CD4+ T cells from peripheral blood mononuclear cells, obtained in the second trimester of pregnancy. The receptor comes from a female donor in good health, enrolled as a control in a pregnancy study. The V and J genes are TRBV28 and TRBJ1-6; perhaps TRBD1 as D (6 bases). The CDR3 region is CASSPQGSYNSPLHF. Written as DNA, the CDR3 is TGTGCCAGCAGTCCTCAGGGGTCCTATAATTCACCCCTCCACTTT.